This T cell receptor (beta chain) is drawn from a study of regulatory and conventional T cells in RAG deficiency. This CDR3 is 13 amino acids long. Germline CDR1 SGHKS, CDR2 YYEKEE (reference sequence). V was cut by 1 base and J by 4 bases, with 8 bases left in between. Clones were read by immunoSEQ multiplex PCR, and TCRdb kept only the in-frame ones, dropping some. This sample carries tens of thousands of clones, 89% of them seen once, and the ten largest clones take roughly 15%. Whole-study results and caveats: Treg unique TCR beta sequences were approximately 100-fold fewer in Omenn syndrome and CID/AS patients than controls. RAG-deficient patients showed markedly lower Shannon entropy and higher Simpson indices than control T-cell subsets.

Note on this clone: The antigen remains unidentified.

The sample also formed part of further work on regulatory T cells. That investigation notes: Primers: 52 TRBV forward and 13 TRBJ reverse. Skewed V and J usage and few unique V-J pairs marked patient repertoires, most in Tregs.

The chain links TRBV5-5 to TRBJ1-1; a weak D match, TRBD1 (5 bases). Sequenced: CD8+ T cells sorted from blood. The TCR was taken from a human donor in good health. The CDR3, as DNA: TGTGCCAGCAGCTTGAGGGGTTTCACTGAAGCTTTCTTT. Its translation is CASSLRGFTEAFF.